The 28 T cell receptor beta chains listed next were all sequenced from one sample in a study of CD8 T cells in Susac syndrome. The RNA input was about 0.5 to 1 ug, and it was reverse transcribed with random hexamers. Using its own MiXCR run on the immunoSEQ multiplex PCR reads, TCRdb lists one record per CDR3 protein. The sample lists approximately 180,000 distinct CDR3 sequences; 90% to 96% were seen once. The specimen was CD4+ T cells from PBMCs. These receptors were collected from a human donor with multiple sclerosis.

The CDR3 DNA follows: TGTGCCAGCAGCGTAGGTAGCGGGGGTGGAGGTACGCAGTATTTT. Translating it yields CASSVGSGGGGTQYF. J is TRBJ2-3 and V is TRBV9, with 9 bases identical to TRBD2. The germline V gene encodes CDR1 SGDLS and CDR2 YYNGEE. With 0 bases clipped from V and 8 bases from J, the junction kept 7 bases outside the gene matches. This CDR3 has 15 amino acids.

V is TRBV13 and J is TRBJ2-7; 10 bases are shared with TRBD1. The germline CDR1 and CDR2 sequences are PRHDT and FYEKMQ (reference sequence). This CDR3 comprises 15 residues. Losses at the gene ends were 4 bases for V and 1 base for J; bases not matched to a gene: 4. The CDR3 nucleotides are TGTGCCAGCAGCTACCGGGGACAGGGGTCCTACGAGCAGTACTTC. Protein sequence: CASSYRGQGSYEQYF. The full variable domain, completed using reference TRBV13 and TRBJ2-7, is AAGVIQSPRHLIKEKRETATLKCYPIPRHDTVYWYQQGPGQDPQFLISFYEKMQSDKGSIPDRFSAQQFSDYHSELNMSSLELGDSALYFCASSYRGQGSYEQYFGPGTRLTVT.

This sequence joins TRBV29-1 and TRBJ2-3; D gene uncertain. The germline V gene encodes CDR1 SQVTM and CDR2 ANQGSEA. The germline V and J ends were trimmed by 4 bases and 2 bases, with 10 bases remaining between them. The CDR3 covers 13 residues. DNA of the CDR3: TGCAGCGTTGTTGGTCGCCTCACAGATACGCAGTATTTT. Encoded protein: CSVVGRLTDTQYF.

This clonotype was found once. CDR3 amino acids: CASIEFPDSYNEQFF. CDR3 DNA sequence: TGTGCCAGCATTGAGTTTCCGGACTCCTACAATGAGCAGTTCTTC. The chain combines TRBV2 with TRBJ2-1; D ambiguous. Germline CDR1 is SNHLY and CDR2 is FYNNEI. This CDR3 has 15 residues. The germline V and J ends were trimmed by 7 bases and 0 bases, with 13 bases remaining between them. Variable domain in full (rest from reference TRBV2 and TRBJ2-1): EPEVTQTPSHQVTQMGQEVILRCVPISNHLYFYWYRQILGQKVEFLVSFYNNEISEKSEIFDDQFSVERPDGSNFTLKIRSTKLEDSAMYFCASIEFPDSYNEQFFGPGTRLTVL.

This rearrangement joins TRBV10-3 to TRBJ1-1, with D perhaps TRBD1 (5 bases). This CDR3 spans 14 amino acids. Per the germline V gene, CDR1 is ENHRY and CDR2 is SYGVKD. Deletions cut 6 bases from V and 1 base from J, with 12 bases between. CDR3 sequence (DNA): TGTGCCATCAGAGAATCAGGGCAGAACACTGAAGCTTTCTTT. Residues: CAIRESGQNTEAFF.

The chain couples TRBV15 to TRBJ1-1, with a possible D match to TRBD1 (5 bases). The V gene's germline CDR1 is LNHNV and CDR2 YYDKDF (reference sequence). This CDR3 is 17 amino acids long. Trimming stripped 0 bases from V and 5 bases from J, with 19 bases between. In nucleotides, the CDR3 is TGTGCCACCAGCAGAGATAGCCAGGGACTCTCGGGAACTGAAGCTTTCTTT. Protein product: CATSRDSQGLSGTEAFF. The full variable domain, its missing parts supplied by reference TRBV15 and TRBJ1-1, is DAMVIQNPRYQVTQFGKPVTLSCSQTLNHNVMYWYQQKSSQAPKLLFHYYDKDFNNEADTPDNFQSRRPNTSFCFLDIRSPGLGDTAMYLCATSRDSQGLSGTEAFFGQGTRLTVV.

CDR3 nucleotides: TGTGCTAGTGGTTTGGAAGGAGGGGGCTACGAGCAGTACTTC. This sequence encodes CASGLEGGGYEQYF. V usage is TRBV12-5 and J usage is TRBJ2-7, with D tentatively TRBD1 or TRBD2 (6 bases each). Germline V gene lookup returns CDR1 LGHNT and CDR2 FRNRAP. CDR3 length equals 14 residues. V shed 1 base and J shed 3 bases, with 10 bases lying between them.

This sequence joins TRBV12-3 or TRBV12-4 and TRBJ2-1; D is unclear. This CDR3 has 15 amino acids. V lost 8 bases and J lost 7, with 21 bases in between. CDR3 sequence reads: CASRPGDDGGNEQFF. The CDR3 DNA reads as TGTGCCAGCCGCCCTGGTGATGACGGCGGAAATGAGCAGTTCTTC.

This clonotype has just a few counts. The gene calls are TRBV6-6 and TRBJ2-7; TRBD1 aligns across 8 bases. Looked up from germline, CDR1 is MNHNY and CDR2 is SVGAGI (reference sequence). The length of the CDR3 is 15 residues. V lost 0 bases and J lost 4; bases outside the gene matches: 5. The CDR3 region has the DNA TGTGCCAGCAGTTACTCTGGACAGGGAAGGTACGAGCAGTACTTC. Protein product: CASSYSGQGRYEQYF.

This chain connects TRBV19 to TRBJ1-6; the match to TRBD1 covers 9 bases. V lost 4 bases, J lost 13 bases, and 5 bases stayed unmatched. Germline loops: CDR1 LNHDA, CDR2 SQIVND (reference sequence). CDR3 length equals 13 residues. CDR3 protein: CASSNRGTGPLHF. The CDR3 region has the DNA TGTGCCAGTAGTAACAGGGGGACAGGGCCCCTCCACTTT.

The gene calls are TRBV30 and TRBJ2-1; weak D call: TRBD1 (5 bases). The germline V gene encodes CDR1 GTSNPN and CDR2 SVGIG (reference sequence). The V and J ends lost 5 bases and 2 bases respectively, with 10 bases between them. CDR3 length: 13 amino acids. CDR3 DNA: TGTGCCTGGGCAGGGATGACCTACAATGAGCAGTTCTTC. This codes for CAWAGMTYNEQFF.

CDR3 sequence reads: CSAEGRLETQYF. The CDR3 DNA is TGCAGTGCTGAGGGGCGTCTAGAGACCCAGTACTTC. The rearrangement joins TRBV20-1 to TRBJ2-5; D is perhaps TRBD1 or TRBD2 (5 bases each). Germline values: CDR1 DFQATT, CDR2 SNEGSKA (reference sequence). The CDR3 covers 12 residues. V was shortened by 5 bases and J by 4 bases, with 11 bases between the two germline ends.

The chain uses TRBV12-3 or TRBV12-4 and TRBJ1-2, with TRBD1 matching over 7 bases. J lost 8 bases, V lost 6 bases, and 9 bases had no gene match. The CDR3 is 13 residues long. CDR3 amino acids: CASRFDRARGYTF. The CDR3 DNA sequence: TGTGCCAGCAGATTCGACAGGGCTAGGGGCTACACCTTC.

The genes are TRBV4-2 and TRBJ1-1; the D gene is possibly TRBD1 (5 bases). Germline V CDR1 and CDR2: LGHNA, YNFKEQ. V was clipped by 1 base and J by 1 base, with 7 bases between them. CDR3 length: 14 amino acids. This chain's CDR3 is CASSQATGNTEAFF. The CDR3 bases are TGTGCCAGCAGCCAAGCCACAGGGAACACTGAAGCTTTCTTT.

The chain recombines TRBV20-1 with TRBJ2-1; 9 bases match TRBD2. This CDR3 region has 14 residues. The ends lost 5 bases at V and 4 bases at J; junction bases unmatched: 6. Germline assignment: CDR1 DFQATT and CDR2 SNEGSKA (reference sequence). The CDR3, as DNA: TGCAGTGCTCCCGGGACTAGCTATTACAATGAGCAGTTCTTC. As protein: CSAPGTSYYNEQFF.

V and J are TRBV28 and TRBJ2-1; TRBD1 might be the D (6 bases). The V end lost 6 bases, the J end lost 10 bases, and 16 bases lay between the germline ends. In germline, CDR1 is MDHEN, CDR2 SYDVKM. The CDR3 has 13 residues. The CDR3 DNA sequence: TGTGCCAGCAGACTCCCAGGGGATGGGGAGCAGTTCTTC. It codes for CASRLPGDGEQFF.

The gene calls are TRBV18 and TRBJ2-1; 7 bases are shared with TRBD1. The V gene's germline CDR1 is KGHSH and CDR2 LQKENI. This CDR3 region has 15 residues. V lost 3 bases, J lost 2 bases, and 4 bases stayed unmatched. The CDR3 sequence is CASSPPGTAYNEQFF. CDR3 nucleotides: TGTGCCAGCTCACCTCCCGGGACAGCCTACAATGAGCAGTTCTTC.

A single count supports this clonotype. The J gene is TRBJ2-3, the V gene TRBV5-6; D tentatively fits TRBD1 or TRBD2 (5 bases each). The CDR3 extends over 13 amino acids. Germline-derived CDR1 and CDR2 are SGHDT and YYEEEE. Trimming left V 3 bases short and J 2 bases short, with 7 bases between. The CDR3 sequence: CASSSGTTDTQYF. The CDR3 DNA reads TGTGCCAGCAGCTCCGGGACCACAGATACGCAGTATTTT.

The chain combines TRBV20-1 with TRBJ1-2; D is perhaps TRBD1 (6 bases). The CDR3 totals 14 residues. Germline V gives CDR1 DFQATT, CDR2 SNEGSKA (reference sequence). V dropped 0 bases and J dropped 3 bases, with 11 bases sitting between them. The CDR3 DNA follows: TGCAGTGCTAGAGAGGGGGGGCGCGACTATGGCTACACCTTC. Translating it yields CSAREGGRDYGYTF.

Comments on this clonotype: At one boundary the junction diverges from the germline segment, which might be a read error. The chain uses TRBV30 and TRBJ2-5; D unresolved. The germline V gene has CDR1 GTSNPN and CDR2 SVGIG (reference sequence). The CDR3 has 13 residues. CDR3 DNA sequence: TGTGCCCGGAGAGCGTCCCTACAAGAGACCCAGTACTTC. Encoded protein: CARRASLQETQYF.

The rearrangement links TRBV20-1 to TRBJ2-2; D call uncertain. Germline V lookup: CDR1 DFQATT, CDR2 SNEGSKA (reference sequence). V lost 3 bases, J lost 3 bases, and 11 bases lay in between. The length of the CDR3 is 14 residues. This chain's CDR3 is CSASKDRDTGELFF. The DNA for the CDR3 is TGCAGTGCTAGCAAGGATAGGGACACCGGGGAGCTGTTTTTT.

This chain links TRBV15 with TRBJ1-5; unclear D gene. Trimming stripped 0 bases from V and 0 bases from J, with 3 bases between. CDR1 LNHNV and CDR2 YYDKDF come from the germline V gene (reference sequence). The CDR3 loop spans 14 amino acids. CDR3 sequence (DNA): TGTGCCACCAGCAGAGATTATAGCAATCAGCCCCAGCATTTT. It specifies CATSRDYSNQPQHF.

V usage is TRBV30 and J usage is TRBJ1-4; 10 bases are a match to TRBD1. Trimming removed 2 bases from V and 8 bases from J; junction bases left unmatched: 8. This CDR3 has 15 amino acids. Germline V gene sequence: CDR1 GTSNPN, CDR2 SVGIG (reference sequence). CDR3 amino acids: CAWSNPDRGREKLFF. The CDR3 DNA reads TGTGCCTGGAGTAACCCCGACAGGGGGCGAGAAAAACTGTTTTTT.

The V call is TRBV19, the J call TRBJ1-5; tentatively, D is TRBD1 (5 bases). Germline values: CDR1 LNHDA, CDR2 SQIVND (reference sequence). V gave up 6 bases and J gave up 0 bases, with 12 bases separating them. This CDR3 has 15 amino acids. CDR3 sequence reads: CASRPTGTSNQPQHF. The CDR3 coding sequence is TGTGCCAGTAGACCTACCGGGACTAGCAATCAGCCCCAGCATTTT.

The chain recombines TRBV3-1 with TRBJ1-1; D is unresolved. CDR1 and CDR2 (germline): LGHDT, YNNKEL (reference sequence). The CDR3 contains 13 residues. V lost 6 bases, J lost 0 bases, and 8 bases lay in between. CDR3 sequence (DNA): TGTGCCAGCAGTTATTACATGAACACTGAAGCTTTCTTT. Translation: CASSYYMNTEAFF.

This chain connects TRBV6-2 or TRBV6-3 to TRBJ1-2, with a weak D call TRBD1 (6 bases). This CDR3 spans 15 amino acids. V lost 4 bases, J lost 5 bases, and 17 bases lay in between. Germline V lookup: CDR1 MNHEY, CDR2 SVGEGT. In DNA form, the CDR3 reads TGTGCCAGCAGTTCCACCGGGACACAGAGATATGGCTACACCTTC. Its translation is CASSSTGTQRYGYTF.

Concerning this clonotype: The CDR3 carries no conserved terminal phenylalanine or tryptophan, so it likely arises from a read error. The chain employs TRBV5-6 and TRBJ1-1; the D is unclear. With 1 base removed from V and 2 bases from J, the gap between germline ends came to 6 bases. The CDR3 has 13 residues. Germline CDR1 SGHDT, CDR2 YYEEEE. CDR3 bases: TGTGCCAGCAGCTTGACAGACAACACTGAAGCTTTCCTT. Protein: CASSLTDNTEAFL.

The chain has TRBV29-1 and TRBJ2-1; weak D call: TRBD1 (5 bases). With 3 bases removed from V and 6 bases from J, the gap between germline ends came to 6 bases. Looked up from germline, CDR1 is SQVTM and CDR2 is ANQGSEA. The CDR3 contains 11 residues. Here the CDR3 reads CSVDRANEQFF. CDR3 coding DNA: TGCAGCGTTGACAGGGCCAATGAGCAGTTCTTC.